This T cell receptor beta chain was profiled in a study of long-term antiretroviral therapy in people with HIV. The CDR3 consists of 13 residues. Trimming took off 1 base at V and 12 bases at J, with 10 bases between the two ends. Germline-derived CDR1 and CDR2 are MNHNS and SASEGT. Sequencing relied on immunoSEQ assay v3.0, run at survey level. In sequencing, about 35,000-50,000 T-cell genomes per sample were targeted. Clones were sequenced by immunoSEQ multiplex PCR, and TCRdb holds only the in-frame ones, with some missing. The data show about 33,000 clones, about 96% seen once. The TCR was taken from a man between 25 and 39 years old with HIV. V is TRBV6-1 and J is TRBJ1-6, with D hard to call. The sample here was unsorted PBMCs, taken 6.5 to 6.9 years after starting antiretroviral therapy. Here the CDR3 DNA reads TGTGCCAGCAGTGAAGAGCCCCAATTACCCCTCCACTTT. Protein: CASSEEPQLPLHF.